Below, 29 T cell receptor beta chains from the same sample are listed, as sequenced in a study of blood T cell repertoires in COVID-19. Profiled with immunoSEQ multiplex PCR; TCRdb holds only in-frame clones, not every one. The repertoire has about 210,000 clones, about four fifths of them found once; the top ten carry 2.5% to 3%. Sample: peripheral blood. These receptors originate from a woman between 40 and 50 years old with active or convalescent COVID-19.

The sample holds one count of this clone. CDR3 nucleotide sequence: TGTGCCAGTAGTATAGATCGGGGGGGCCCTGAAGCTTTCTTT. Translation: CASSIDRGGPEAFF. The chain employs TRBV19 and TRBJ1-1; maybe TRBD1 (6 bases). CDR1 is LNHDA and CDR2 is SQIVND in the germline V gene (reference sequence). Trimming cost V 0 bases and J 6 bases, with 11 bases left between them. The CDR3 contains 14 residues.

V is TRBV28 and J is TRBJ1-4, with D unresolved. V was trimmed by 6 bases and J by 4 bases, leaving 12 bases between them. This CDR3 has 14 amino acids. CDR1 and CDR2 from the germline V gene are MDHEN and SYDVKM. The DNA for the CDR3 is TGTGCCAGCAGCCTGACATCTGGTAATGAAAAACTGTTTTTT. Protein sequence: CASSLTSGNEKLFF.

This clone was found once. The chain is built from TRBV19 and TRBJ1-1; D is perhaps TRBD1 (6 bases). Per the germline V gene, CDR1 is LNHDA and CDR2 is SQIVND (reference sequence). This CDR3 region has 14 residues. Trimming left V 1 base short and J 8 bases short, with 14 bases between. The CDR3 protein is CASSIVGGAREAFF. CDR3 sequence (DNA): TGTGCCAGTAGTATAGTCGGGGGGGCGCGAGAAGCTTTCTTT. Based on the CDR3 plus reference TRBV19 and TRBJ1-1, the full variable domain is DGGITQSPKYLFRKEGQNVTLSCEQNLNHDAMYWYRQDPGQGLRLIYYSQIVNDFQKGDIAEGYSVSREKKESFPLTVTSAQKNPTAFYLCASSIVGGAREAFFGQGTRLTVV.

This chain joins TRBV9 and TRBJ1-1; D remains ambiguous. Germline V gives CDR1 SGDLS, CDR2 YYNGEE. With 4 bases removed from V and 5 bases from J, the gap between germline ends came to 12 bases. This CDR3 comprises 13 residues. CDR3 loop: CASSPLTRTEAFF. CDR3 in DNA: TGTGCCAGCAGCCCCCTCACGCGGACTGAAGCTTTCTTT.

This chain links TRBV19 with TRBJ1-1; possible D gene TRBD1, 5 bases. From germline, CDR1 is LNHDA and CDR2 SQIVND (reference sequence). This CDR3 has 15 amino acids. V lost 3 bases and J 1 base, leaving 12 bases between the germline ends. In DNA form, the CDR3 reads TGTGCCAGTAGTATCTTAGGGGCCGCGAACACTGAAGCTTTCTTT. This codes for CASSILGAANTEAFF.

This clone was detected only once. The V and J genes are TRBV6-1 and TRBJ2-5, with TRBD1 as a possible D gene (5 bases). The CDR3 spans 14 residues. V was cut by 3 bases and J by 6 bases, with 14 bases left in between. From germline, CDR1 is MNHNS and CDR2 SASEGT. As DNA, the CDR3 is TGTGCCAGCAGTGATCTATCAGGGTCACAGACCCAGTACTTC. It is translated as CASSDLSGSQTQYF.

This chain joins TRBV12-3 or TRBV12-4 and TRBJ1-1; no clear D gene. The CDR3 is made up of 13 amino acids. V gave up 6 bases and J gave up 2 bases, with 10 bases separating them. CDR3 residues: CASSPVVNTEAFF. The DNA for the CDR3 is TGTGCCAGCAGCCCCGTCGTTAACACTGAAGCTTTCTTT.

This sequence joins TRBV24-1 and TRBJ1-1, with TRBD1 matching over 7 bases. After removal of 4 bases from V and 1 base from J, the junction contained 2 bases not matched to a gene. This CDR3 contains 14 residues. Germline V gene lookup returns CDR1 KGHDR and CDR2 SFDVKD. CDR3 in amino acids: CATSDRQGNTEAFF. DNA for the CDR3: TGTGCCACCAGTGACCGACAGGGGAACACTGAAGCTTTCTTT.

In this sample, this clone turned up once. This chain connects TRBV12-3 or TRBV12-4 to TRBJ2-5; 8 positions match TRBD1. Unmatched junction bases numbered 7, after V lost 8 bases and J lost 5 bases. The CDR3 contains 13 residues. This CDR3 reads CASVAGGKETQYF. The CDR3 DNA reads as TGTGCCAGCGTCGCAGGGGGCAAGGAGACCCAGTACTTC.

This clone was counted between two and nine times. The chain carries TRBV18 and TRBJ2-7, with 8 bases matching TRBD1. The CDR3 has 15 residues. Germline V lookup: CDR1 KGHSH, CDR2 LQKENI. With 2 bases clipped from V and 2 bases from J, the junction kept 5 bases outside the gene matches. CDR3 bases: TGTGCCAGCTCACCAGGCACAGGGGGTACCTACGAGCAGTACTTC. The encoded protein is CASSPGTGGTYEQYF.

The V gene is TRBV5-5, the J gene TRBJ1-1; 7 bases line up with TRBD1. The CDR3 consists of 14 residues. The ends lost 6 bases at V and 4 bases at J; junction bases unmatched: 9. Germline V gene lookup returns CDR1 SGHKS and CDR2 YYEKEE (reference sequence). CDR3 residues: CASKIQTGITEAFF. DNA for the CDR3: TGTGCCAGCAAGATACAGACAGGGATCACTGAAGCTTTCTTT.

This chain connects TRBV9 to TRBJ1-1; no clear D. In germline, CDR1 is SGDLS, CDR2 YYNGEE. CDR3 length: 13 amino acids. Trimming removed 0 bases from V and 6 bases from J, with 9 bases in between. CDR3 loop: CASSVGPSAEAFF. The CDR3 DNA reads TGTGCCAGCAGCGTAGGCCCTTCGGCTGAAGCTTTCTTT.

The chain employs TRBV10-2 and TRBJ1-1; D gene uncertain. Germline V lookup: CDR1 WSHSY, CDR2 SAAADI. The V end was cut by 0 bases, the J end by 1 base, with 9 bases between. The CDR3 has 15 residues. The CDR3 nucleotides read TGCGCCAGCAGTGAGTCAGAGGGAGGGAACACTGAAGCTTTCTTT. This sequence encodes CASSESEGGNTEAFF.

The chain has TRBV20-1 and TRBJ1-4, with D hard to call. The CDR3 spans 11 residues. The germline V and J ends were trimmed by 5 bases and 8 bases, with 9 bases remaining between them. Germline CDR1 and CDR2: DFQATT and SNEGSKA (reference sequence). CDR3 protein: CSALVGEKLFF. The DNA of the CDR3 is TGCAGTGCTCTAGTTGGAGAAAAACTGTTTTTT.

J is TRBJ2-4 and V is TRBV7-8, with 10 nucleotides matching TRBD2. Germline values: CDR1 SGHVS, CDR2 FQNEAQ. The J segment lost 0 bases and the V segment lost 4 bases, leaving 9 bases of the junction unmatched. This CDR3 contains 18 residues. CDR3 loop: CASSYPAGGKLAKNIQYF. In DNA form, the CDR3 reads TGTGCCAGCAGCTACCCAGCGGGGGGGAAACTAGCCAAAAACATTCAGTACTTC.

The chain has TRBV11-2 and TRBJ1-1; tentative D call: TRBD1 (5 bases). Trimming took off 5 bases at V and 5 bases at J, with 15 bases between the two ends. The CDR3 runs to 14 residues. The germline CDR1 and CDR2 sequences are SGHAT and FQNNGV. CDR3 sequence: CASSRGTKGTEAFF. The CDR3 nucleotides are TGTGCCAGCAGCCGGGGGACGAAGGGAACTGAAGCTTTCTTT.

The V gene is TRBV6-5, the J gene TRBJ1-2; the D is unclear. Trimming removed 6 bases from V and 2 bases from J, with 16 bases in between. Germline lookup yields CDR1 MNHEY and CDR2 SVGAGI. There are 15 residues in the CDR3. CDR3 protein: CASSLPAGSNYGYTF. CDR3 nucleotide sequence: TGTGCCAGCAGCCTACCAGCGGGTTCGAACTATGGCTACACCTTC.

This clone was picked up many times. This sequence joins TRBV7-6 and TRBJ2-5; TRBD2 aligns across 8 bases. Germline trimming cut 5 bases from V and 4 bases from J; bases unmatched to any gene: 6. The CDR3 sequence is 14 residues long. The germline gives CDR1 SGHVS, CDR2 FNYEAQ. CDR3 sequence (DNA): TGTGCCAGCAGCCGGACTAGCAGGGGAGAGACCCAGTACTTC. It is translated as CASSRTSRGETQYF. Complete variable domain (other parts from reference TRBV7-6 and TRBJ2-5): GAGVSQSPRYKVTKRGQDVALRCDPISGHVSLYWYRQALGQGPEFLTYFNYEAQQDKSGLPNDRFSAERPEGSISTLTIQRTEQRDSAMYRCASSRTSRGETQYFGPGTRLLVL.

This clone has only one observation. The CDR3: CASSLGADTQYF. As DNA, the CDR3 is TGCGCCAGCAGTCTCGGGGCAGATACGCAGTATTTT. The V call is TRBV10-1, the J call TRBJ2-3, with TRBD2 as a possible D gene (5 bases). The V end was cut by 5 bases, the J end by 4 bases, with 7 bases between. This CDR3 spans 12 amino acids. The germline V gene has CDR1 WNHNN and CDR2 SYGVQD (reference sequence).

The chain links TRBV14 to TRBJ2-5; D gene uncertain. V lost 0 bases to trimming and J lost 5 bases, with 7 bases between them. The CDR3 spans 13 residues. CDR1 is SGHDN, CDR2 FVKESK, per germline. DNA of the CDR3: TGTGCCAGCAGCCAAGACCAAATGGAGACCCAGTACTTC. It is translated as CASSQDQMETQYF.

The chain joins TRBV3-1 (or the pseudogene TRBV3-2) to TRBJ2-7; the D gene is possibly TRBD1 (6 bases). The CDR3 covers 16 residues. With 5 bases removed from V and 4 bases from J, the gap between germline ends came to 21 bases. The germline V gene encodes CDR1 LGHDT and CDR2 YNNKEL (reference sequence). CDR3 in DNA: TGTGCCAGCAGCGAAAGACAGGCCCTTGAAGGGTACGAGCAGTACTTC. Translated, it gives CASSERQALEGYEQYF.

This chain links TRBV29-1 with TRBJ1-2; no firm D call. Trimming took 0 bases from V and 2 from J, leaving 10 bases between them. The germline V gene has CDR1 SQVTM and CDR2 ANQGSEA. The CDR3 sequence is 14 residues long. CDR3 protein: CSVEDIHTNYGYTF. In DNA, the CDR3 is TGCAGCGTTGAAGATATACATACAAACTATGGCTACACCTTC.

The gene calls are TRBV7-3 and TRBJ1-2, with a possible D match to TRBD1 (5 bases). The V end lost 5 bases, the J end lost 5 bases, and 15 bases lay between the germline ends. Per the germline V gene, CDR1 is SGHTA and CDR2 is FQGTGA. The CDR3 is 14 amino acids. Here the CDR3 DNA reads TGTGCCAGCAGCCGGGACTCGGGGGGTTATGGCTACACCTTC. Encoded protein: CASSRDSGGYGYTF.

The chain employs TRBV4-3 and TRBJ2-7; D perhaps matches TRBD2 (6 bases). Germline-derived CDR1 and CDR2 are LGHNA and YSLEER. The CDR3 spans 16 residues. V was trimmed by 0 bases and J by 6 bases, leaving 18 bases between them. The CDR3: CASSQDNSRGGREQYF. The CDR3 region has the DNA TGCGCCAGCAGCCAAGACAATTCGCGGGGAGGTCGCGAGCAGTACTTC.

V gene TRBV28 combines with J gene TRBJ1-5; tentative D call: TRBD1 (5 bases). V was shortened by 7 bases and J by 4 bases, with 11 bases between the two germline ends. The CDR3 consists of 13 residues. Looked up from germline, CDR1 is MDHEN and CDR2 is SYDVKM. The CDR3 coding sequence is TGTGCCAGCACCGCTGGGGGGAATCAGCCCCAGCATTTT. This gives the protein CASTAGGNQPQHF.

The rearrangement joins TRBV4-3 to TRBJ1-2, with TRBD1 matching 8 bases. J gave up 4 bases and V 0 bases, and 7 bases lay outside the gene matches. The CDR3 is 16 residues long. CDR1 LGHNA and CDR2 YSLEER come from the germline V gene. The CDR3 sequence is CASSQEEGRGLYGYTF. As DNA, the CDR3 is TGCGCCAGCAGCCAAGAAGAGGGCAGGGGGCTCTATGGCTACACCTTC.

This clone was recorded once. The V gene is TRBV5-1, the J gene TRBJ2-1; 12 nucleotides match TRBD2. The V segment lost 4 bases and the J segment 8 bases; nucleotides outside the gene matches: 10. The CDR3 length is 16 residues. Germline V gives CDR1 SGHRS, CDR2 YFSETQ. CDR3 nucleotides: TGCGCCAGCAGCGCCTGGACTAGCGGGAATCCGGATGAGCAGTTCTTC. It yields the protein CASSAWTSGNPDEQFF.

The chain couples TRBV3-1 (or the pseudogene TRBV3-2) to TRBJ2-1, with 8 bases that match TRBD1. Germline V gene sequence: CDR1 LGHDT, CDR2 YNNKEL (reference sequence). V lost 3 bases, J lost 8 bases, and 6 bases stayed unmatched. The CDR3 extends over 14 amino acids. The CDR3 DNA follows: TGTGCCAGCAGCCACATGGCGGACAGGGATGAGCAGTTCTTC. Protein sequence: CASSHMADRDEQFF.

The chain combines TRBV12-3 or TRBV12-4 with TRBJ1-5, with D unresolved. The CDR3 runs to 13 residues. V gave up 6 bases and J gave up 2 bases, with 8 bases separating them. The CDR3 coding sequence is TGTGCCAGCAGCCCCGGGGGCAATCAGCCCCAGCATTTT. Its translation: CASSPGGNQPQHF.